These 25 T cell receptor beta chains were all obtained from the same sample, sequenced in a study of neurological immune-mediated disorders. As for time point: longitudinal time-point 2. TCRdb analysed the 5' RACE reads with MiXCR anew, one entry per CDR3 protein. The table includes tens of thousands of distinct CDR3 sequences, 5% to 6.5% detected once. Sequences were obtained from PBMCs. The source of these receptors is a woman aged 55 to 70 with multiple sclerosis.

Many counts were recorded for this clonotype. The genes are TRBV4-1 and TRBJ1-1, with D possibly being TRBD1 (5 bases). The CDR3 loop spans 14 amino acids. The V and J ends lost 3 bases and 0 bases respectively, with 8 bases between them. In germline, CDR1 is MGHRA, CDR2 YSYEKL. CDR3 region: CASSQLTVNTEAFF. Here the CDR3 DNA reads TGCGCCAGCAGCCAGTTGACAGTGAACACTGAAGCTTTCTTT.

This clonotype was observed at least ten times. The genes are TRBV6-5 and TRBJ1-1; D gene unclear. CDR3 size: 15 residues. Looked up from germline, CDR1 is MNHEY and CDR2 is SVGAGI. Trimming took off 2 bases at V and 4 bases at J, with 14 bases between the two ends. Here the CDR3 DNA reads TGTGCCAGCAGTTACCCCTCTGCCCGGGGCACTGAAGCTTTCTTT. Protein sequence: CASSYPSARGTEAFF.

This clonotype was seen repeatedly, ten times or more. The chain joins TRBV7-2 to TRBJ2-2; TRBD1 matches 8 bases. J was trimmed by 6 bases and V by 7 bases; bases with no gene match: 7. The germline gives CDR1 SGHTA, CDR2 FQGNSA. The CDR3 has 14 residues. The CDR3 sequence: CASNTDRVAGELFF. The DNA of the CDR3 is TGTGCCAGCAACACGGACAGGGTCGCCGGGGAGCTGTTTTTT.

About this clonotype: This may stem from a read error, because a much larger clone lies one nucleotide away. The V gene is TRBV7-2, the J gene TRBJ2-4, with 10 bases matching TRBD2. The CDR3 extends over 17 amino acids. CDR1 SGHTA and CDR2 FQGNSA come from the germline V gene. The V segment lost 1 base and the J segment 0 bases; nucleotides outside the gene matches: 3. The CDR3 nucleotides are TGTGCCAGCAGCTTAGTTAGCGGGGGGATAGCCAAAAACATTCAGTACTTC. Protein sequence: CASSLVSGGIAKNIQYF.

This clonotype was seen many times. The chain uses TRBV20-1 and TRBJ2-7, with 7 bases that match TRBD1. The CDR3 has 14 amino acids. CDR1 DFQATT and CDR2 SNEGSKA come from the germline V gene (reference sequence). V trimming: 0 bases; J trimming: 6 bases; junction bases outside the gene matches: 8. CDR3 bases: TGCAGTGCTAGAGAGAACAGGGGAGAGGTCGAGCAGTACTTC. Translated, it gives CSARENRGEVEQYF.

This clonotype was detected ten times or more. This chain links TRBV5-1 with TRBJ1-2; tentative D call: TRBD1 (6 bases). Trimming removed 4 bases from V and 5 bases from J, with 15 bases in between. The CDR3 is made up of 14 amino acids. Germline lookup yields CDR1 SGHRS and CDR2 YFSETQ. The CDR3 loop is CASSVTGSGYGYTF. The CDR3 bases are TGCGCCAGCAGCGTCACAGGGTCGGGGTATGGCTACACCTTC.

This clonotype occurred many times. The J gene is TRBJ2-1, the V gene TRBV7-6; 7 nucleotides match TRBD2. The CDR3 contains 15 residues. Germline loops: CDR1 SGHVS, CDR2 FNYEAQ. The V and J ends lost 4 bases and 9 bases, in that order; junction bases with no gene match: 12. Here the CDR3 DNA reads TGTGCCAGCAGCTATACCGGGACTAACGTTGTTGAGCAGTTCTTC. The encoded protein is CASSYTGTNVVEQFF.

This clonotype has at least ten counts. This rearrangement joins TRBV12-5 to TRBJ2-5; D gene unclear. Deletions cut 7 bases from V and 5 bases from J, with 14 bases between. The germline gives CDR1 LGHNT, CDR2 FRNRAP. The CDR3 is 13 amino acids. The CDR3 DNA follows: TGTGCTAGTGCCAATCCTAGTACCGAGACCCAGTACTTC. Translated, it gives CASANPSTETQYF.

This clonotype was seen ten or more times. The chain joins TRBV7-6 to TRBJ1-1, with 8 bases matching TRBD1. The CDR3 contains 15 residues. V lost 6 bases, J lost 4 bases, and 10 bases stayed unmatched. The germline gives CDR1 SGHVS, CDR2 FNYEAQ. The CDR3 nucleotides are TGTGCCAGCAGACCGACAGGGGCCGCGAGCACTGAAGCTTTCTTT. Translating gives CASRPTGAASTEAFF.

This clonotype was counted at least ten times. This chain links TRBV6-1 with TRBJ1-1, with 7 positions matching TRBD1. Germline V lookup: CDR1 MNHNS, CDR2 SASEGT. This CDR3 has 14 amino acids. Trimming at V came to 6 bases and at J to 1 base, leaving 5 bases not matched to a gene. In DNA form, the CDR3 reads TGTGCCAGCAGGACCGGGACAGAGAACACTGAAGCTTTCTTT. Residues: CASRTGTENTEAFF.

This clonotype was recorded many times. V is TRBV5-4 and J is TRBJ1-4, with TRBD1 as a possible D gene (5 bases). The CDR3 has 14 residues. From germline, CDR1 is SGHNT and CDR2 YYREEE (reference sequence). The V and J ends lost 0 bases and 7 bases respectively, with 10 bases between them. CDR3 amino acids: CASSLEARAEKLFF. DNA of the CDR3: TGTGCCAGCAGCTTGGAGGCCAGGGCTGAAAAACTGTTTTTT.

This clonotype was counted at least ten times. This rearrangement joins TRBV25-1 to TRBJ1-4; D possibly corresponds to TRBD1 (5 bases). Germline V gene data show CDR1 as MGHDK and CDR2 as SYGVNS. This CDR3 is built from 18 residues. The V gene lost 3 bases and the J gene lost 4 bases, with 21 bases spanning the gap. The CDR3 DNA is TGTGCCAGCAGTGAGTCGATGGGACCGAGTGCCTATAATGAAAAACTGTTTTTT. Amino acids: CASSESMGPSAYNEKLFF. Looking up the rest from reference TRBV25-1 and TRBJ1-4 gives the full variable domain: EADIYQTPRYLVIGTGKKITLECSQTMGHDKMYWYQQDPGMELHLIHYSYGVNSTEKGDLSSESTVSRIRTEHFPLTLESARPSHTSQYLCASSESMGPSAYNEKLFFGSGTQLSVL.

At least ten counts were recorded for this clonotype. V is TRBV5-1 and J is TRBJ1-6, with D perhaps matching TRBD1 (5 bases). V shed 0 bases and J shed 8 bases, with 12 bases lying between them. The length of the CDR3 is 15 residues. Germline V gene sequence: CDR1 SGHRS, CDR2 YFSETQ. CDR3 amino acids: CASSLAGGSDSPLHF. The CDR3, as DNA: TGCGCCAGCAGCTTGGCCGGGGGATCTGATTCACCCCTCCACTTT.

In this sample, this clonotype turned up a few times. CDR3 loop: CASSDRDRYTQYF. DNA of the CDR3: TGCGCCAGCAGCGATCGGGACAGATATACGCAGTATTTT. The rearrangement joins TRBV5-1 to TRBJ2-3; 7 positions agree with TRBD1. J gave up 7 bases and V 4 bases, and 6 bases lay outside the gene matches. CDR1 and CDR2 from the germline V gene are SGHRS and YFSETQ. This CDR3 region has 13 residues. Using reference TRBV5-1 and TRBJ2-3 for the parts outside the CDR3, the full variable domain is KAGVTQTPRYLIKTRGQQVTLSCSPISGHRSVSWYQQTPGQGLQFLFEYFSETQRNKGNFPGRFSGRQFSNSRSEMNVSTLELGDSALYLCASSDRDRYTQYFGPGTRLTVL.

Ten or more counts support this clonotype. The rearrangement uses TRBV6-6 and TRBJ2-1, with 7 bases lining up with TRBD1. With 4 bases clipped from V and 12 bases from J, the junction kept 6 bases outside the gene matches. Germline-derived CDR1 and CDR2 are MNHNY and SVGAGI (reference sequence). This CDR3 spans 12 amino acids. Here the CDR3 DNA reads TGTGCCAGCAGTTCTGAAGGGGGCGTGCAGTTCTTC. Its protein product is CASSSEGGVQFF.

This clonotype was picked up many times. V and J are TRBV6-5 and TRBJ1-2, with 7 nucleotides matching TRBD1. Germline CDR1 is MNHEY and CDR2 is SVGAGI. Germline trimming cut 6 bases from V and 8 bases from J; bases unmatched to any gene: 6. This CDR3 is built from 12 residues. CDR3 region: CASRTGTSGYTF. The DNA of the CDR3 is TGTGCCAGCAGGACAGGGACATCGGGCTACACCTTC.

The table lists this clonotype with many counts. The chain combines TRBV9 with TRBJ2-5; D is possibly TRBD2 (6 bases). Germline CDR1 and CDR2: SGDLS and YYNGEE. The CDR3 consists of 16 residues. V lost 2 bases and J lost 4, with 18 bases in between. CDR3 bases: TGTGCCAGCAGCGTGTTCGGGAGAGGCTATGGAGAGACCCAGTACTTC. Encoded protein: CASSVFGRGYGETQYF.

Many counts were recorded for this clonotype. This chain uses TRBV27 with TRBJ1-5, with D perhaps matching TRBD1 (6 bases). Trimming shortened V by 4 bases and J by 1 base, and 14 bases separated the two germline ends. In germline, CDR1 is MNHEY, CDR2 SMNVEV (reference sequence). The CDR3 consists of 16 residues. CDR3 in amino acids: CASSSAAGASNQPQHF. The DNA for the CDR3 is TGTGCCAGCAGTTCTGCAGCAGGGGCCAGCAATCAGCCCCAGCATTTT.

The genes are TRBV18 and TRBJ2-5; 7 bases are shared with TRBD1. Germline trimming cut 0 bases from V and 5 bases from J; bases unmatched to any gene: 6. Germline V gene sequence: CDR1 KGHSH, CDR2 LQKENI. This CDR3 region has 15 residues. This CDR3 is CASSPPEQGYETQYF. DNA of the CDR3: TGTGCCAGCTCACCACCCGAACAGGGGTATGAGACCCAGTACTTC.

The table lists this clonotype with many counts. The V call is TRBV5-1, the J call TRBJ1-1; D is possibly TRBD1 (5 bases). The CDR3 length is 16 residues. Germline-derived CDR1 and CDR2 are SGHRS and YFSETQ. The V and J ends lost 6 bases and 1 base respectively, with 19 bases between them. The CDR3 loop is CASTLNAGGTNTEAFF. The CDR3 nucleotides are TGCGCCAGCACCCTAAACGCTGGGGGGACGAACACTGAAGCTTTCTTT.

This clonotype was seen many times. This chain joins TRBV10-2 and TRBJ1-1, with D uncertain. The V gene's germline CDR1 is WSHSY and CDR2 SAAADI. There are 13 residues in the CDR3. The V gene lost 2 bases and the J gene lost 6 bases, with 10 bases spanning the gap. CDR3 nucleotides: TGCGCCAGCAGTGAGCGAGGGAGCTCTGAAGCTTTCTTT. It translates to CASSERGSSEAFF.

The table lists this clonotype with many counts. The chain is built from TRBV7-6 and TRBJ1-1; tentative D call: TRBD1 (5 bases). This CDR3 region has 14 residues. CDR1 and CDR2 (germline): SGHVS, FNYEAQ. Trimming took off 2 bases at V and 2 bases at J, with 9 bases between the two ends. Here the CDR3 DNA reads TGTGCCAGCAGCTTATCAGGGACTAACACTGAAGCTTTCTTT. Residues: CASSLSGTNTEAFF.

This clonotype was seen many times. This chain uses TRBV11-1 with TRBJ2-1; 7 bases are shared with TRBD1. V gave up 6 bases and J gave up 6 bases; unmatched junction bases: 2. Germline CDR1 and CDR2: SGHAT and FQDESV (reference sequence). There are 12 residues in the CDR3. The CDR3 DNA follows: TGTGCCAGCAGTACAGGGGTCAATGAGCAGTTCTTC. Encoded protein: CASSTGVNEQFF.

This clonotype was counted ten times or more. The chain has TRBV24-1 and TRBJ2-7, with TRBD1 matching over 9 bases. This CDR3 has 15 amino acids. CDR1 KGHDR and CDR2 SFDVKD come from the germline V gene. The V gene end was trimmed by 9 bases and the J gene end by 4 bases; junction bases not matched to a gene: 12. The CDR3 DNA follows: TGTGCCACCCAGGGGGCCGGGACAGGGAAATACGAGCAGTACTTC. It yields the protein CATQGAGTGKYEQYF.

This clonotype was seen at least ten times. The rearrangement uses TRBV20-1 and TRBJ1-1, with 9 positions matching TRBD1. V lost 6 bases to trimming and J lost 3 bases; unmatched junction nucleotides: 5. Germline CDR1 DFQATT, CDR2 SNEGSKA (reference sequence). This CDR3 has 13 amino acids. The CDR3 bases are TGCAGTGCGGGGGGACAGGGTTACACTGAAGCTTTCTTT. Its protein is CSAGGQGYTEAFF.